Below, 19 T cell receptor beta chains from the same sample are listed, as sequenced in a study of cytomegalovirus exposure and HLA in healthy donors. Amplification used 60 Vbeta primers and 13 Jbeta primers. Generated by immunoSEQ multiplex PCR, the TCRdb table keeps only in-frame clones and is missing some. The data contain 160,000 or so clones, around 77% of them singletons. The sample consisted of PBMCs. Receptors originate from a woman aged 40 to 50 in good health and CMV-seronegative.

The chain uses TRBV6-5 and TRBJ2-7, with 8 positions matching TRBD2. The germline gives CDR1 MNHEY, CDR2 SVGAGI. The J segment lost 7 bases and the V segment lost 0 bases, leaving 8 bases of the junction unmatched. The CDR3 length is 15 residues. The CDR3 nucleotides read TGTGCCAGCAGTTACTCCCTAGCGGGCCCCGGGGAGCAGTACTTC. This gives the protein CASSYSLAGPGEQYF.

This clone was detected once. At one end, the junction sequence differs from germline, possibly due to a read error. V is TRBV14 and J is TRBJ1-1, with D perhaps TRBD1 (6 bases). This CDR3 comprises 13 residues. Germline CDR1 SGHDN, CDR2 FVKESK. This chain's CDR3 is CASSQDRNRAVGF. The CDR3 nucleotides read TGTGCCAGCAGCCAAGATCGGAACAGGGCGGTCGGGTTT.

DNA of the CDR3: TGTGCCAGCAGCTTGGACAGGTGGACAGATACGCAGTATTTT. Protein product: CASSLDRWTDTQYF. The gene calls are TRBV5-4 and TRBJ2-3; D might be TRBD1 (5 bases). The CDR3 spans 14 residues. Between the trimmed V and J ends, which lost 0 bases and 3 bases, there was a span of 8 bases. Germline lookup yields CDR1 SGHNT and CDR2 YYREEE (reference sequence).

V is TRBV9 and J is TRBJ2-1; 7 bases are shared with TRBD2. Germline V lookup: CDR1 SGDLS, CDR2 YYNGEE. The CDR3 has 14 residues. The V and J ends lost 0 bases and 9 bases, in that order; junction bases with no gene match: 6. In nucleotides, the CDR3 is TGTGCCAGCAGCGTAGGAATCAGCGGGGCTGAGCAGTTCTTC. Translation: CASSVGISGAEQFF.

This chain links TRBV18 with TRBJ1-2, with 8 bases fitting TRBD1. V shed 1 base and J 8 bases; nucleotides not matched to a gene: 6. Germline V CDR1 and CDR2: KGHSH, LQKENI. The CDR3 extends over 14 amino acids. CDR3 loop: CASSPRTGTEGYTF. The DNA of the CDR3 is TGTGCCAGCTCACCACGGACAGGGACTGAAGGCTACACCTTC.

Turning to this clone: Other DNA sequences in this sample translate to the same CDR3. J is TRBJ1-5 and V is TRBV30; possibly TRBD1 for D (5 bases). From germline, CDR1 is GTSNPN and CDR2 SVGIG (reference sequence). CDR3 size: 14 residues. V gave up 0 bases and J gave up 7 bases, with 13 bases separating them. For the CDR3, the DNA is TGTGCCTGGAGTGTACGGGGGGGACGGCAGCCCCAGCATTTT. As protein: CAWSVRGGRQPQHF.

This chain uses TRBV7-8 with TRBJ2-7; TRBD1 might be the D (6 bases). This CDR3 is 14 amino acids long. Trimming removed 1 base at V and 2 bases at J, with 9 bases between. Looked up from germline, CDR1 is SGHVS and CDR2 is FQNEAQ. The CDR3 DNA follows: TGTGCCAGCAGCTTAGGGAAGGGGGCCTACGAGCAGTACTTC. This gives the protein CASSLGKGAYEQYF.

The CDR3 is CAWRGQGVYTIYF. As DNA, the CDR3 is TGTGCCTGGAGGGGACAGGGAGTGTACACCATATATTTT. The J gene is TRBJ1-3, the V gene TRBV30; 9 nucleotides match TRBD1. Losses at the gene ends were 3 bases for V and 8 bases for J; bases not matched to a gene: 5. The CDR3 totals 13 residues. CDR1 and CDR2 (germline): GTSNPN, SVGIG (reference sequence).

V is TRBV30 and J is TRBJ2-3, with 7 positions matching TRBD2. The CDR3 loop spans 15 amino acids. The ends lost 3 bases at V and 3 bases at J; junction bases unmatched: 9. Germline V gene lookup returns CDR1 GTSNPN and CDR2 SVGIG (reference sequence). The chain's CDR3 is CAWRGLADQTDTQYF. CDR3 nucleotides: TGTGCCTGGAGAGGGCTAGCGGATCAGACAGATACGCAGTATTTT.

The rearrangement uses TRBV19 and TRBJ1-5, with TRBD1 matching 7 bases. CDR1 is LNHDA, CDR2 SQIVND, per germline (reference sequence). This CDR3 has 13 amino acids. V shed 5 bases, J shed 9 bases, and the junction held 7 bases outside the gene matches. CDR3 sequence: CASSSTGYAPQHF. The CDR3 DNA sequence: TGTGCCAGTAGTTCGACAGGGTACGCGCCCCAGCATTTT.

The chain couples TRBV27 to TRBJ2-5; 12 nucleotides agree with TRBD2. J was trimmed by 3 bases and V by 2 bases; bases with no gene match: 1. CDR1 and CDR2 from the germline V gene are MNHEY and SMNVEV (reference sequence). The CDR3 length is 15 residues. The chain's CDR3 is CASSLRTSGKETQYF. The CDR3 DNA is TGTGCCAGCAGTTTAAGGACTAGCGGGAAAGAGACCCAGTACTTC.

This clone was picked up one time. V usage is TRBV6-1 and J usage is TRBJ2-2, with 8 bases fitting TRBD2. Per the germline V gene, CDR1 is MNHNS and CDR2 is SASEGT. The CDR3 length is 16 residues. J gave up 5 bases and V 1 base, and 6 bases lay outside the gene matches. The DNA for the CDR3 is TGTGCCAGCAGTGAAGTACTAGCGGCGAGAACCGGGGAGCTGTTTTTT. Protein: CASSEVLAARTGELFF.

The V call is TRBV9, the J call TRBJ2-1; 9 bases are a match to TRBD1. The CDR3 extends over 16 amino acids. Germline values: CDR1 SGDLS, CDR2 YYNGEE. The V gene end was trimmed by 2 bases and the J gene end by 3 bases; junction bases not matched to a gene: 6. CDR3 loop: CASSVEGQGYYNEQFF. The CDR3 nucleotides read TGTGCCAGCAGCGTCGAAGGACAGGGGTACTACAATGAGCAGTTCTTC.

The table lists this clone with a few counts. The J gene is TRBJ1-3, the V gene TRBV30, with unresolved D. Germline V gene lookup returns CDR1 GTSNPN and CDR2 SVGIG (reference sequence). Trimming took off 2 bases at V and 1 base at J, with 9 bases between the two ends. This CDR3 has 14 amino acids. In DNA form, the CDR3 reads TGTGCCTGGAGTCAGGCCGCTTCTGGAAACACCATATATTTT. It codes for CAWSQAASGNTIYF.

The V call is TRBV19, the J call TRBJ2-2; 7 nucleotides agree with TRBD1. V gave up 5 bases and J gave up 4 bases; unmatched junction bases: 10. Germline V gene sequence: CDR1 LNHDA, CDR2 SQIVND (reference sequence). The CDR3 covers 16 residues. The chain's CDR3 is CASSRATQGTTGELFF. CDR3 nucleotides: TGTGCCAGTAGTCGCGCTACACAGGGGACCACCGGGGAGCTGTTTTTT.

The V and J genes are TRBV7-2 and TRBJ1-1; D uncertain. The germline V gene has CDR1 SGHTA and CDR2 FQGNSA. V was pared by 5 bases and J by 0 bases, with 7 bases between. The CDR3 loop spans 13 amino acids. CDR3 in amino acids: CASSGRVNTEAFF. CDR3 nucleotide sequence: TGTGCCAGCAGCGGGCGAGTGAACACTGAAGCTTTCTTT.

V usage is TRBV7-3 and J usage is TRBJ2-3; 12 nucleotides align to TRBD2. V shed 5 bases and J 4 bases; nucleotides not matched to a gene: 4. There are 15 residues in the CDR3. Per the germline V gene, CDR1 is SGHTA and CDR2 is FQGTGA. CDR3 in amino acids: CASSRTSGIADTQYF. CDR3 in DNA: TGTGCCAGCAGCCGGACTAGCGGGATCGCAGATACGCAGTATTTT.

This clone was seen a single time. The chain uses TRBV10-3 and TRBJ2-7; 7 nucleotides line up with TRBD2. The CDR3 is made up of 16 amino acids. Trimming at V came to 3 bases and at J to 2 bases, leaving 10 bases not matched to a gene. From germline, CDR1 is ENHRY and CDR2 SYGVKD. The CDR3 DNA reads TGTGCCATCAGTGAAAGGGCTAGCGGAGACACCTACGAGCAGTACTTC. It yields the protein CAISERASGDTYEQYF.

The chain joins TRBV7-2 to TRBJ2-7; perhaps TRBD1 as D (6 bases). Per the germline V gene, CDR1 is SGHTA and CDR2 is FQGNSA. The CDR3 runs 13 residues. The V end lost 1 base, the J end lost 6 bases, and 10 bases lay between the germline ends. The CDR3 sequence is CASSLGNRAEQYF. The CDR3 DNA reads TGTGCCAGCAGCTTAGGGAACAGGGCCGAGCAGTACTTC.